This TCR beta chain was identified during a study of patients and donors after allogeneic stem cell transplantation. This clonotype was seen many times. Trimming cost V 3 bases and J 4 bases, with 10 bases left between them. Germline CDR1 reads MGHDK; CDR2 reads SYGVNS. The CDR3 length is 14 residues. TCRdb processed the RT-PCR reads anew with MiXCR; each CDR3 protein has one entry. The repertoire includes about 230,000 distinct CDR3 sequences, 13% to 15% of them detected once, and under 14% sits in the top ten. The chain has TRBV25-1 and TRBJ2-4; D unclear. Sequencing was done on a sample of blood, either unsorted or a sorted T cell fraction (not recorded which). This clonotype was obtained from a human donor who was either an allogeneic HSCT recipient or a stem cell or donor lymphocyte infusion donor (not recorded which). It is not recorded whose cells these are; they may come from a transplant donor. CDR3 sequence (DNA): TGTGCCAGCAGTGATATTCGCAGTAAAAACATTCAGTACTTC. Amino acid sequence: CASSDIRSKNIQYF. Looking up the rest from reference TRBV25-1 and TRBJ2-4 gives the full variable domain: EADIYQTPRYLVIGTGKKITLECSQTMGHDKMYWYQQDPGMELHLIHYSYGVNSTEKGDLSSESTVSRIRTEHFPLTLESARPSHTSQYLCASSDIRSKNIQYFGAGTRLSVL.